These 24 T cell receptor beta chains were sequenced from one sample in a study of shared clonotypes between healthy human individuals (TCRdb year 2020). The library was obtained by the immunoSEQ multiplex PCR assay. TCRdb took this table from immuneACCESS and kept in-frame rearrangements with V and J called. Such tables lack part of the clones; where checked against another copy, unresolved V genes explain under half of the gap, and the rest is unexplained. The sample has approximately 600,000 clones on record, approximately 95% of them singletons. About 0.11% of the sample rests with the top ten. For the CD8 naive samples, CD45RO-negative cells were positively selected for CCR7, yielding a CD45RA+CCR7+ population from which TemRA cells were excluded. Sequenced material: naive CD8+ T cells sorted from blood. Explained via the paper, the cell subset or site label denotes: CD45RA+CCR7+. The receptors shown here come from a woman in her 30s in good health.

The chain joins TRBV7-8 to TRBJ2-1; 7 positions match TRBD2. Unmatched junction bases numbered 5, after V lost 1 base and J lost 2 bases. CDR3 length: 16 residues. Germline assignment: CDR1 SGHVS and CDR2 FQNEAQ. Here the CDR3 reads CASSLGSLAAYNEQFF. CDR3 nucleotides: TGTGCCAGCAGCTTAGGGTCCCTAGCGGCCTACAATGAGCAGTTCTTC.

The CDR3 is CASRWTSGAYEQYF. In DNA form, the CDR3 reads TGTGCCAGCAGATGGACTAGCGGAGCCTACGAGCAGTACTTC. The chain has TRBV28 and TRBJ2-7, with TRBD2 matching over 10 bases. Germline-derived CDR1 and CDR2 are MDHEN and SYDVKM. The CDR3 covers 14 residues. V shed 6 bases, J shed 2 bases, and the junction held 4 bases outside the gene matches.

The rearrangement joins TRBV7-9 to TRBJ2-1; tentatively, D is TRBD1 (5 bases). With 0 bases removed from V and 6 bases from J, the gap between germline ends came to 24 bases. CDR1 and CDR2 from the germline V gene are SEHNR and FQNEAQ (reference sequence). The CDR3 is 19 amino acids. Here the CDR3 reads CASSLAVSVAAQGVNEQFF. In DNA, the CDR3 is TGTGCCAGCAGCTTAGCGGTTTCGGTTGCGGCTCAAGGGGTCAATGAGCAGTTCTTC.

The CDR3 loop reads CASSFSDRNEQYF. The DNA for the CDR3 is TGTGCCAGCAGTTTTAGCGATCGGAACGAGCAGTACTTC. The chain recombines TRBV6-6 with TRBJ2-7, with a weak D call TRBD2 (5 bases). CDR3 length equals 13 residues. Germline loops: CDR1 MNHNY, CDR2 SVGAGI (reference sequence). V was shortened by 4 bases and J by 5 bases, with 12 bases between the two germline ends.

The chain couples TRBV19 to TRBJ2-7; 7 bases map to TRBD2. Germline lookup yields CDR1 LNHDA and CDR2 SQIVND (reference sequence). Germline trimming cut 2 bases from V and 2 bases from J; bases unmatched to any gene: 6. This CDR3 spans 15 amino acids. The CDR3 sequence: CASSISSGTAYEQYF. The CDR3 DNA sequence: TGTGCCAGTAGTATATCCAGCGGGACCGCCTACGAGCAGTACTTC.

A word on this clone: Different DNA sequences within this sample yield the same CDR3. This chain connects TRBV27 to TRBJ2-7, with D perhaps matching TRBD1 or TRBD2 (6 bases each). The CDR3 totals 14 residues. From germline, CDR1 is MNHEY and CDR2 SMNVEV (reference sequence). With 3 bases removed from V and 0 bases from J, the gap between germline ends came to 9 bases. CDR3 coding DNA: TGTGCCAGCAGTTTGGGGGGCAGCTCCTACGAGCAGTACTTC. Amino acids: CASSLGGSSYEQYF.

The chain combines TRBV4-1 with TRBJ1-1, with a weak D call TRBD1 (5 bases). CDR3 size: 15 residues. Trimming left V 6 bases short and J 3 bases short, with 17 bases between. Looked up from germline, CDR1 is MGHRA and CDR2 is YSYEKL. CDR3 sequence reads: CASSLVGVVYTEAFF. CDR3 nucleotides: TGCGCCAGCAGTTTAGTAGGGGTTGTGTACACTGAAGCTTTCTTT.

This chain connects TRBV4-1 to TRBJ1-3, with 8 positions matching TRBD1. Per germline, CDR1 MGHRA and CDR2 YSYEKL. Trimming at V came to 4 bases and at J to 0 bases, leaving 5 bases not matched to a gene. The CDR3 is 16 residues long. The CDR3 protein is CASSPQDRVSGNTIYF. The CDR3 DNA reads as TGCGCCAGCAGCCCCCAGGACAGGGTCTCTGGAAACACCATATATTTT.

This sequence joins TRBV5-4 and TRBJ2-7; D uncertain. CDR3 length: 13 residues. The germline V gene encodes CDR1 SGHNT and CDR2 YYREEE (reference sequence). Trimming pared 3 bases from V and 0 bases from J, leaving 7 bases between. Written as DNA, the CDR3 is TGTGCCAGCAGCTGGACGGGCTCCTACGAGCAGTACTTC. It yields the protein CASSWTGSYEQYF.

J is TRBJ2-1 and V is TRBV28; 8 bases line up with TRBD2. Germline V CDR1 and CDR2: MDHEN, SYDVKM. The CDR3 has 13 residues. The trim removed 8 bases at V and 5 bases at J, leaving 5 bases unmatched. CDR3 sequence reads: CASAGLADNEQFF. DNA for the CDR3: TGTGCCAGCGCCGGACTAGCCGACAATGAGCAGTTCTTC.

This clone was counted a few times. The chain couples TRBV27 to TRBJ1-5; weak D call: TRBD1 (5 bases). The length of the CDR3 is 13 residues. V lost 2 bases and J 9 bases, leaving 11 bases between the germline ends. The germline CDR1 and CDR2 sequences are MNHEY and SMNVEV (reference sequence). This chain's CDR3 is CASSLAQGTPQHF. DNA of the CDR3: TGTGCCAGCAGTTTAGCGCAGGGTACGCCCCAGCATTTT.

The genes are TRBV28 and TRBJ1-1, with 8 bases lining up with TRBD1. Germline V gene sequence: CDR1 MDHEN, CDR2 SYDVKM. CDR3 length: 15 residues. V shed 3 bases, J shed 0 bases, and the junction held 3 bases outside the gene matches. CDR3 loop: CASSLDRDMNTEAFF. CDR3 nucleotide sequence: TGTGCCAGCAGTTTGGACAGGGATATGAACACTGAAGCTTTCTTT.

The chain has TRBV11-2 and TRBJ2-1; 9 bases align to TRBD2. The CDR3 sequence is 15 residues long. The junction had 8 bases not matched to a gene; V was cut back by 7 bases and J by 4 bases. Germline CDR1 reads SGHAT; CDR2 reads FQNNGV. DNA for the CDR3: TGTGCCAGCACCCCAAGCGGGAGGCTTTACAATGAGCAGTTCTTC. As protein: CASTPSGRLYNEQFF.

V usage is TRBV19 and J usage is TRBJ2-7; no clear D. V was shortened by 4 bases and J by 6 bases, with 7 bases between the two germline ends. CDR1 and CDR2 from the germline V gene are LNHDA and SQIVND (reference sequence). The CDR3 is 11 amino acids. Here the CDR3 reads CASSRNGEQYF. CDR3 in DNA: TGTGCCAGTAGTAGGAATGGCGAGCAGTACTTC.

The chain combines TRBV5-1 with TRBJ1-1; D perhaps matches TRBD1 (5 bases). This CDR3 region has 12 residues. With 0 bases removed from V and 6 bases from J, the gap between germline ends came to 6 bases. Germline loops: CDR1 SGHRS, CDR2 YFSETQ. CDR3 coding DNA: TGCGCCAGCAGCTTGGCAGGGTCTGAAGCTTTCTTT. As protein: CASSLAGSEAFF.

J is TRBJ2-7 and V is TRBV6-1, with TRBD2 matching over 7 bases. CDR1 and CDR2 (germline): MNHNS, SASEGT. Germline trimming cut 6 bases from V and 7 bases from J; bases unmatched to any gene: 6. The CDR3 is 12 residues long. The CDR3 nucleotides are TGTGCCAGCAGGGGGGGGAAAGGTGAGCAGTACTTC. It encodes CASRGGKGEQYF.

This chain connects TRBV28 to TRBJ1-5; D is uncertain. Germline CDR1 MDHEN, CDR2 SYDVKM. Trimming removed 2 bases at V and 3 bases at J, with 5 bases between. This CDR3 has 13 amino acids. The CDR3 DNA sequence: TGTGCCAGCAGTTTACACCCCAATCAGCCCCAGCATTTT. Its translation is CASSLHPNQPQHF.

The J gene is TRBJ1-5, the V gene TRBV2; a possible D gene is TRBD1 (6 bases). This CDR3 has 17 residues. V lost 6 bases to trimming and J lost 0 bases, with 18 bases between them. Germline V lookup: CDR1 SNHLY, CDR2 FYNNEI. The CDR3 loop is CASSQDRPEYSNQPQHF. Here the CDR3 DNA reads TGTGCCAGCAGCCAAGACAGGCCAGAATATAGCAATCAGCCCCAGCATTTT. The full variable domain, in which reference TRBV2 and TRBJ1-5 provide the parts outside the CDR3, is EPEVTQTPSHQVTQMGQEVILRCVPISNHLYFYWYRQILGQKVEFLVSFYNNEISEKSEIFDDQFSVERPDGSNFTLKIRSTKLEDSAMYFCASSQDRPEYSNQPQHFGDGTRLSIL.

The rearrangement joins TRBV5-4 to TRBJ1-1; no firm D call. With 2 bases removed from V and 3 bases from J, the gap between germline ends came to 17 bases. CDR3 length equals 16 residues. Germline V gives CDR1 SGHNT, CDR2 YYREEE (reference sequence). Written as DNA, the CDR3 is TGTGCCAGCAGCTTTCATTCAGGACGCGGGTACACTGAAGCTTTCTTT. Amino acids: CASSFHSGRGYTEAFF.

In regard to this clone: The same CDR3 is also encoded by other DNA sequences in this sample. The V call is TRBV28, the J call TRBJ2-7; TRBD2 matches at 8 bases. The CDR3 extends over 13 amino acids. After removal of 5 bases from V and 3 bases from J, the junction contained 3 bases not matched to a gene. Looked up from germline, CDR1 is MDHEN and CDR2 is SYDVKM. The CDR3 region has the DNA TGTGCCAGCAGTGGACTAGCAGGCTACGAGCAGTACTTC. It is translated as CASSGLAGYEQYF.

The CDR3 region is CASSWTGVSWTQETQYF. The CDR3 nucleotides are TGTGCCAGCAGTTGGACAGGGGTTTCGTGGACCCAAGAGACCCAGTACTTC. V gene TRBV27 combines with J gene TRBJ2-5, with 9 bases fitting TRBD1. Germline CDR1 MNHEY, CDR2 SMNVEV (reference sequence). The CDR3 runs to 17 residues. The J segment lost 1 base and the V segment lost 4 bases, leaving 10 bases of the junction unmatched.

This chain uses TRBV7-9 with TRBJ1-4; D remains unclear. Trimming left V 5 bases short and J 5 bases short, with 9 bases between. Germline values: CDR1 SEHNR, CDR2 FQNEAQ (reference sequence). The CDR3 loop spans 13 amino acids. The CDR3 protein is CASSADLNEKLFF. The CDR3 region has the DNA TGTGCCAGCAGCGCGGACTTAAATGAAAAACTGTTTTTT.

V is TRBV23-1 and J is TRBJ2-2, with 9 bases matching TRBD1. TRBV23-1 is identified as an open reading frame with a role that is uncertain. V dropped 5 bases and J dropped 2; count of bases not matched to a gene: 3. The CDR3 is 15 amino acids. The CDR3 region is CASSETGGNTGELFF. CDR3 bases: TGCGCCAGCAGTGAGACAGGGGGAAACACCGGGGAGCTGTTTTTT.

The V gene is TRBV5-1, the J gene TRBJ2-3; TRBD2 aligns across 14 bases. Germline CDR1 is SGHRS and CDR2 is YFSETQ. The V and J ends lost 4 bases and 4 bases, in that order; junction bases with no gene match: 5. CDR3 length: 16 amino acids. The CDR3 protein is CASSLGLAGVADTQYF. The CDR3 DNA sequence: TGCGCCAGCAGCCTGGGACTAGCGGGAGTGGCAGATACGCAGTATTTT. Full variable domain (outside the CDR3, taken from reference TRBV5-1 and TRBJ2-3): KAGVTQTPRYLIKTRGQQVTLSCSPISGHRSVSWYQQTPGQGLQFLFEYFSETQRNKGNFPGRFSGRQFSNSRSEMNVSTLELGDSALYLCASSLGLAGVADTQYFGPGTRLTVL.